These 27 T cell receptor beta chains were sequenced from one sample in a study of early T cells in non-severe SARS-CoV-2 infection. TCRdb itself ran the 5' RACE reads through MiXCR, one entry per CDR3 protein. The data hold about 50,000 distinct CDR3 sequences, with about 14% observed a single time. Sequencing used whole blood, obtained at baseline. These receptors came from an adult who was a healthcare worker with PCR-confirmed SARS-CoV-2 infection or an uninfected control (not recorded which).

This clonotype was seen a few times. The CDR3 coding sequence is TGTGCCAGCAGCACAGGTCCCCCCTACGAGCAGTACTTC. Its translation is CASSTGPPYEQYF. This chain links TRBV5-6 with TRBJ2-7; maybe TRBD1 (5 bases). The germline gives CDR1 SGHDT, CDR2 YYEEEE. Trimming took 4 bases from V and 2 from J, leaving 10 bases between them. CDR3 length equals 13 residues.

This clonotype has a count of ten or more. The chain carries TRBV12-3 or TRBV12-4 and TRBJ1-6; 7 nucleotides agree with TRBD1. CDR3 length: 14 residues. Trimming took 4 bases from V and 10 from J; bases not matched to a gene: 7. As DNA, the CDR3 is TGTGCCAGCAGTTCCGACAGGGTCCTATCACCCCTCCACTTT. Translated, it gives CASSSDRVLSPLHF.

The chain is built from TRBV28 and TRBJ2-1; a possible D gene is TRBD1 (5 bases). Per the germline V gene, CDR1 is MDHEN and CDR2 is SYDVKM. CDR3 length: 15 amino acids. Trimming pared 2 bases from V and 0 bases from J, leaving 8 bases between. CDR3 nucleotide sequence: TGTGCCAGCAGTTTACGACAGAGCTCCTACAATGAGCAGTTCTTC. Translating gives CASSLRQSSYNEQFF. The whole variable domain, remainder taken from reference TRBV28 and TRBJ2-1, is DVKVTQSSRYLVKRTGEKVFLECVQDMDHENMFWYRQDPGLGLRLIYFSYDVKMKEKGDIPEGYSVSREKKERFSLILESASTNQTSMYLCASSLRQSSYNEQFFGPGTRLTVL.

This clonotype has ten or more counts. The chain is built from TRBV9 and TRBJ2-4; a weak D match, TRBD2 (6 bases). The V end was cut by 4 bases, the J end by 0 bases, with 8 bases between. This CDR3 spans 14 amino acids. The germline gives CDR1 SGDLS, CDR2 YYNGEE. The CDR3 DNA is TGTGCCAGCAGCCCGGGACTAGCCAAAAACATTCAGTACTTC. Protein sequence: CASSPGLAKNIQYF.

This chain connects TRBV11-2 to TRBJ2-1; 8 nucleotides match TRBD1. In germline, CDR1 is SGHAT, CDR2 FQNNGV. V shed 5 bases, J shed 6 bases, and the junction held 9 bases outside the gene matches. The length of the CDR3 is 15 residues. The CDR3 DNA reads as TGTGCCAGCAGCCCACAGACAGGGGTGCTCAATGAGCAGTTCTTC. Protein product: CASSPQTGVLNEQFF. The full variable domain, rest sourced from reference TRBV11-2 and TRBJ2-1, is EAGVAQSPRYKIIEKRQSVAFWCNPISGHATLYWYQQILGQGPKLLIQFQNNGVVDDSQLPKDRFSAERLKGVDSTLKIQPAKLEDSAVYLCASSPQTGVLNEQFFGPGTRLTVL.

In its sample, this clonotype was seen a few times. This chain joins TRBV12-3 or TRBV12-4 and TRBJ2-1; 9 bases agree with TRBD1. The V and J ends lost 5 bases and 4 bases, in that order; junction bases with no gene match: 9. The CDR3 covers 16 residues. As DNA, the CDR3 is TGTGCCAGCAGTCCCATACAGGGGGCGCCATACAATGAGCAGTTCTTC. This codes for CASSPIQGAPYNEQFF.

This clonotype occurred a few times. The chain has TRBV4-1 and TRBJ1-3, with D maybe TRBD1 (6 bases). V was shortened by 0 bases and J by 6 bases, with 12 bases between the two germline ends. The CDR3 covers 15 residues. The V gene's germline CDR1 is MGHRA and CDR2 YSYEKL. The CDR3 protein is CASSQEGAGENTIYF. In DNA form, the CDR3 reads TGCGCCAGCAGCCAAGAAGGGGCAGGGGAAAACACCATATATTTT.

This clonotype was seen only a few times. The V call is TRBV20-1, the J call TRBJ2-3; 7 bases map to TRBD2. CDR1 and CDR2 from the germline V gene are DFQATT and SNEGSKA (reference sequence). There are 16 residues in the CDR3. The V segment lost 4 bases and the J segment 2 bases; nucleotides outside the gene matches: 12. The CDR3 nucleotides read TGCAGTGCTACCTCACCTTGGGCGGGGGTCACAGATACGCAGTATTTT. Translation: CSATSPWAGVTDTQYF.

This clonotype was picked up a small number of times. The V call is TRBV6-1, the J call TRBJ1-1; D remains ambiguous. V was trimmed by 0 bases and J by 11 bases, leaving 13 bases between them. The germline gives CDR1 MNHNS, CDR2 SASEGT. The CDR3 loop spans 13 amino acids. This CDR3 reads CASSEAAYTKAFF. The CDR3 nucleotides are TGTGCCAGCAGTGAAGCTGCGTACACGAAGGCTTTCTTT.

This clonotype showed up just a few times. The chain is built from TRBV10-2 and TRBJ1-1, with D hard to call. CDR1 WSHSY and CDR2 SAAADI come from the germline V gene. Trimming left V 1 base short and J 5 bases short, with 5 bases between. The CDR3 is made up of 12 amino acids. This chain's CDR3 is CASSEFGTEAFF. The CDR3 DNA reads TGCGCCAGCAGTGAGTTCGGTACTGAAGCTTTCTTT.

This clonotype was detected a few times. The chain is built from TRBV20-1 and TRBJ1-6; TRBD1 agrees at 8 bases. The CDR3 loop spans 17 amino acids. V gave up 0 bases and J gave up 8 bases; unmatched junction bases: 12. Germline-derived CDR1 and CDR2 are DFQATT and SNEGSKA (reference sequence). This CDR3 is CSARDRTGSLWDSPLHF. CDR3 in DNA: TGCAGTGCTAGAGATCGGACAGGGAGCCTTTGGGATTCACCCCTCCACTTT.

The CDR3 bases are TGCGCCAGCAGCCCGAAGCTAGCGGGGCTCACAGATACGCAGTATTTT. This encodes CASSPKLAGLTDTQYF. The V gene is TRBV4-1, the J gene TRBJ2-3; 9 bases are shared with TRBD2. The V and J ends lost 4 bases and 2 bases, in that order; junction bases with no gene match: 7. This CDR3 has 16 amino acids. CDR1 and CDR2 (germline): MGHRA, YSYEKL.

The rearrangement uses TRBV4-1 and TRBJ2-5, with a weak D call TRBD1 (5 bases). The CDR3 totals 13 residues. V gave up 1 base and J gave up 5 bases, with 8 bases separating them. Looked up from germline, CDR1 is MGHRA and CDR2 is YSYEKL. CDR3 DNA: TGCGCCAGCAGCCAAGCAGGGCGGGAGACCCAGTACTTC. As protein: CASSQAGRETQYF.

There are a few counts of this clonotype. The chain has TRBV7-2 and TRBJ2-7; 11 bases are shared with TRBD1. Germline assignment: CDR1 SGHTA and CDR2 FQGNSA. V trimming: 5 bases; J trimming: 7 bases; junction bases outside the gene matches: 7. The CDR3 runs 14 residues. CDR3 in DNA: TGTGCCAGCAGCCCCGGACAGGGGGCGAGGGAGCAGTACTTC. This gives the protein CASSPGQGAREQYF.

The V call is TRBV5-4, the J call TRBJ1-2; D unresolved. Between the trimmed V and J ends, which lost 4 bases and 7 bases, there was a span of 17 bases. The CDR3 contains 14 residues. Germline V gene sequence: CDR1 SGHNT, CDR2 YYREEE (reference sequence). For the CDR3, the DNA is TGTGCCAGCAGCCCGGACGTACAGACTACTGGCTACACCTTC. It translates to CASSPDVQTTGYTF.

A few counts support this clonotype. The chain carries TRBV28 and TRBJ2-7; TRBD1 or TRBD2 may be the D gene (7 bases each). The CDR3 contains 14 residues. V shed 2 bases and J shed 3 bases, with 11 bases lying between them. Germline V gene data show CDR1 as MDHEN and CDR2 as SYDVKM. The CDR3 DNA reads TGTGCCAGCAGTTTACAGGGGGGGCACTACGAGCAGTACTTC. It codes for CASSLQGGHYEQYF.

The chain joins TRBV7-2 to TRBJ2-1; 8 bases match TRBD1. CDR1 and CDR2 from the germline V gene are SGHTA and FQGNSA. The CDR3 extends over 13 amino acids. With V trimmed by 5 bases and J by 7 bases, 4 bases remained unmatched. The CDR3 nucleotides read TGTGCCAGCAGCACGGACAGGGAGAATGAGCAGTTCTTC. This gives the protein CASSTDRENEQFF. Full variable domain (remainder filled in from reference TRBV7-2 and TRBJ2-1): GAGVSQSPSNKVTEKGKDVELRCDPISGHTALYWYRQSLGQGLEFLIYFQGNSAPDKSGLPSDRFSAERTGGSVSTLTIQRTQQEDSAVYLCASSTDRENEQFFGPGTRLTVL.

V gene TRBV4-1 combines with J gene TRBJ2-2; tentative D call: TRBD1 (5 bases). The CDR3 extends over 16 amino acids. The ends were cut back, 1 base at V and 4 bases at J, with 13 bases in the middle. CDR1 is MGHRA and CDR2 is YSYEKL in the germline V gene. CDR3 amino acids: CASSQVVGASTGELFF. CDR3 coding DNA: TGCGCCAGCAGCCAAGTCGTTGGGGCGTCCACCGGGGAGCTGTTTTTT.

This chain connects TRBV14 to TRBJ2-7; no reliable D call. The CDR3 has 15 amino acids. V lost 0 bases, J lost 1 base, and 10 bases lay in between. Germline lookup yields CDR1 SGHDN and CDR2 FVKESK. In DNA, the CDR3 is TGTGCCAGCAGCCAAGAGTGGGGAAGTTCCTACGAGCAGTACTTC. It encodes CASSQEWGSSYEQYF.

The rearrangement links TRBV7-6 to TRBJ2-3, with 7 bases matching TRBD1. The length of the CDR3 is 13 residues. V shed 1 base and J 6 bases; nucleotides not matched to a gene: 1. Germline values: CDR1 SGHVS, CDR2 FNYEAQ. CDR3 residues: CASSLGRGDTQYF. The CDR3 DNA reads TGTGCCAGCAGCTTAGGCAGGGGGGATACGCAGTATTTT.

The chain combines TRBV27 with TRBJ1-6, with TRBD1 as a possible D gene (5 bases). Trimming pared 5 bases from V and 7 bases from J, leaving 15 bases between. The CDR3 runs 15 residues. CDR1 MNHEY and CDR2 SMNVEV come from the germline V gene (reference sequence). The CDR3 is CASSPGGVPNSPLHF. The CDR3 nucleotides are TGTGCCAGCAGTCCGGGGGGGGTCCCCAATTCACCCCTCCACTTT.

This clonotype has just a few counts. DNA of the CDR3: TGTGCCAGCAGTTCCCGGGAAGGGTACAATGAGCAGTTCTTC. Translating gives CASSSREGYNEQFF. The chain joins TRBV28 to TRBJ2-1, with D possibly being TRBD2 (5 bases). V was cut by 4 bases and J by 4 bases, with 11 bases left in between. Germline V CDR1 and CDR2: MDHEN, SYDVKM. This CDR3 is built from 14 residues.

The chain recombines TRBV27 with TRBJ1-2, with 10 bases matching TRBD1. Germline V CDR1 and CDR2: MNHEY, SMNVEV (reference sequence). After removal of 10 bases from V and 3 bases from J, the junction contained 5 bases not matched to a gene. This CDR3 is built from 13 residues. The CDR3 bases are TGTGCCACCCGGACAGGGGGATACTATGGCTACACCTTC. Translating gives CATRTGGYYGYTF.

The table lists this clonotype with a few counts. The gene calls are TRBV12-3 or TRBV12-4 and TRBJ1-3; D gene uncertain. CDR3 length: 14 residues. Trimming shortened V by 5 bases and J by 0 bases, and 8 bases separated the two germline ends. The CDR3 loop reads CASSAGISGNTIYF. The CDR3 nucleotides read TGTGCCAGCAGTGCCGGTATCTCTGGAAACACCATATATTTT.

This clonotype was counted at least ten times. The gene calls are TRBV5-1 and TRBJ2-1; 8 bases agree with TRBD2. The CDR3 covers 15 residues. Germline V gives CDR1 SGHRS, CDR2 YFSETQ. After removal of 1 base from V and 2 bases from J, the junction contained 2 bases not matched to a gene. CDR3 region: CASSLTSGPYNEQFF. DNA of the CDR3: TGCGCCAGCAGCTTGACTAGCGGACCCTACAATGAGCAGTTCTTC.

The CDR3 bases are TGTGCCATCAGTGGAGGGATCACTCCTGGAAACACCATATATTTT. It encodes CAISGGITPGNTIYF. This rearrangement joins TRBV10-3 to TRBJ1-3; D is uncertain. The CDR3 extends over 15 amino acids. Trimming pared 4 bases from V and 2 bases from J, leaving 12 bases between. CDR1 ENHRY and CDR2 SYGVKD come from the germline V gene.

This chain uses TRBV5-1 with TRBJ1-2, with D possibly TRBD1 on 6 matching bases. Germline V gene data show CDR1 as SGHRS and CDR2 as YFSETQ. This CDR3 comprises 15 residues. V was trimmed by 4 bases and J by 3 bases, leaving 16 bases between them. CDR3 residues: CASSPDLQGYYGYTF. Written as DNA, the CDR3 is TGCGCCAGCAGCCCGGATCTACAGGGTTACTATGGCTACACCTTC.